This T cell receptor beta chain was documented in a study of shared clonotypes between healthy human individuals. Study-level background: The people who gave samples were a couple of women and three men aged 18 to 49.

As to this clone: Its antigen is currently unknown.

CD45RO-negative cells were positively selected for CCR7, leaving out terminally differentiated effector memory CD45RA+ cells. The V gene end was trimmed by 5 bases and the J gene end by 4 bases; junction bases not matched to a gene: 9. This CDR3 is 15 amino acids long. In germline, CDR1 is SGHNT, CDR2 YYREEE (reference sequence). When replicate PCRs were run on sorted subsets, they used about 200 ng DNA, 28,000 or so T cell genomes. The protocol was immunoSEQ multiplex PCR, while the TCRdb copy is restricted to in-frame clones and leaves out a portion. The profile covers about 820,000 clones, with 80% to 95% appearing a single time and less than 25% taken by the ten largest. Study-wide findings and caveats: Deeper or shallower sequencing was expected to change how clonotypes are shared among donors.

The source material was naive CD8+ T cells sorted from blood. This chain uses TRBV5-4 with TRBJ2-7; 10 bases are shared with TRBD1. This TCR came from a man under 40 in good health. CDR3 sequence reads: CASSQSGTGVYEQYF. CDR3 in DNA: TGTGCCAGCAGTCAATCCGGGACAGGGGTATACGAGCAGTACTTC.